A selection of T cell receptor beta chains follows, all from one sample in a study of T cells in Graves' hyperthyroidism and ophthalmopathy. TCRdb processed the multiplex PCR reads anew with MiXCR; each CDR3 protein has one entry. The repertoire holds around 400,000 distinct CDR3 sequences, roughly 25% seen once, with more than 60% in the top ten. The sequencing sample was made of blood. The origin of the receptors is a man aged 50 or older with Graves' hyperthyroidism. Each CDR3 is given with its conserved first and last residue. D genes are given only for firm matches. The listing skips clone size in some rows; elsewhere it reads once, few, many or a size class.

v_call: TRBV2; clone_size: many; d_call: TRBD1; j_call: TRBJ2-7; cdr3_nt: TGTGCCAGCAGTGGCGAGACAGGGGCGTACGAGCAGTACTTC; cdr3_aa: CASSGETGAYEQYF
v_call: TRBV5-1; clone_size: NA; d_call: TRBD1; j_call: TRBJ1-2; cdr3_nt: TGCGCCAGCAGCAGGGGACAGGGGGCAGAGGGCTACACCTTC; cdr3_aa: CASSRGQGAEGYTF
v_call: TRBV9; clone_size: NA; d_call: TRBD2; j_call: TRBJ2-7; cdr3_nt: TGTGCCAGCAGCTCGGGGACTAGCGTCACCGAGCAGTACTTC; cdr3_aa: CASSSGTSVTEQYF
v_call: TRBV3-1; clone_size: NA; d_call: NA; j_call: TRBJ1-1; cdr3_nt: TGTGCCAGCAGGAAAAAAGGGGTCTCTGAAGCTTTCTTT; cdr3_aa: CASRKKGVSEAFF
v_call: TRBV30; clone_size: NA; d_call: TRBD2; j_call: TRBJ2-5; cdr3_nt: TGTGCCTGGAGTAGGGACTATGAAGAGACCCAGTACTTC; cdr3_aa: CAWSRDYEETQYF
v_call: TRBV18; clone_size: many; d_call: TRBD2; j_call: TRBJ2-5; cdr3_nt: TGTGCCAGCCACCGGGGGGTTGGGGAGACCCAGTACTTC; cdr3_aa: CASHRGVGETQYF
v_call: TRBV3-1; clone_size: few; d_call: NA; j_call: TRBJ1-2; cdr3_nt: TGTGCCAGCAGCCAAGGGCGGGGGTCGAACTATGGCTACACCTTC; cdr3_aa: CASSQGRGSNYGYTF
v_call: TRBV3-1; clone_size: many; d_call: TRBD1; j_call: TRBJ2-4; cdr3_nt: TGTGCCAGCAGCCAAGAGACAGGGGCGGTCGACAAAAACATTCAGTACTTC; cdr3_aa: CASSQETGAVDKNIQYF
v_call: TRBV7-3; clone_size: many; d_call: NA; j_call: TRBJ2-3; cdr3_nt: TGTGCCAGCAGCAAACGCGGCACAGATACGCAGTATTTT; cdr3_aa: CASSKRGTDTQYF
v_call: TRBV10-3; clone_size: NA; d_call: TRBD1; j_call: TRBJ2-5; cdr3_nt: TGTGCCATCAGTGAGGGGACAGCTTTACAGACCCAGTACTTC; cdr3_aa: CAISEGTALQTQYF
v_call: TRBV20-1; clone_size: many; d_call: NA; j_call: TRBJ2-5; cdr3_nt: TGCAGTGCCCTAGACAGGGAGGTAGCCCAGTACTTC; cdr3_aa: CSALDREVAQYF
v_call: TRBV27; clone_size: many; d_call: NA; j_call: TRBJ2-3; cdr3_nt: TGTGCCAGCAGTTCCAGGGCCCCCACAGATACGCAGTATTTT; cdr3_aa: CASSSRAPTDTQYF
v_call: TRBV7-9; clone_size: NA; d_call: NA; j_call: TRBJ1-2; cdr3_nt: TGTGCCAGCTCGATGGGGGCCGAAGGCTACACCTTC; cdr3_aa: CASSMGAEGYTF
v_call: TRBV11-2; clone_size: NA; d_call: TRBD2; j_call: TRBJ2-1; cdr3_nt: TGTGCCAGCAGCTTAAAGGGACCCTTAGCGGGAGGGCCTCGCAATGAGCAGTTCTTC; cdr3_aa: CASSLKGPLAGGPRNEQFF